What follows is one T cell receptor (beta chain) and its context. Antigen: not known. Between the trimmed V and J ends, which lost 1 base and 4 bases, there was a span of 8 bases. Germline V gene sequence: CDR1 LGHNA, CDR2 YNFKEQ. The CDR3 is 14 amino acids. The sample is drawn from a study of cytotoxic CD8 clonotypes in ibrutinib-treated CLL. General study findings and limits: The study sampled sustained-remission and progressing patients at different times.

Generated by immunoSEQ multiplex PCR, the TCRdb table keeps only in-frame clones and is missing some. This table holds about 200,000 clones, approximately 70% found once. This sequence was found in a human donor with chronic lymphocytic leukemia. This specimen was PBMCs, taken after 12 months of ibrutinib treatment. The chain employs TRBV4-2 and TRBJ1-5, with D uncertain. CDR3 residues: CASSQGILNQPQHF. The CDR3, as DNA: TGTGCCAGCAGCCAAGGGATCCTAAATCAGCCCCAGCATTTT.